The 26 T cell receptor beta chains presented below share a single source sample, sequenced in a study of cytomegalovirus exposure and HLA in healthy donors (dated by TCRdb to about 2017). Library method: the immunoSEQ multiplex PCR assay. For the multiplex PCR, a mixture combining 60 forward primers for TCR Vbeta segments and 13 reverse primers for TCR Jbeta segments was used. Drawn from immuneACCESS, this table holds only the in-frame rearrangements with V and J called that TCRdb kept. Clones are partly lost; checked studies trace under half to an unresolved V gene and leave the rest unexplained. The table for this sample lists under 150,000 clones; over 70% of them were counted only once. The biggest ten clones account for more than 3.5% of the sample. The sequenced sample was PBMCs. These receptors came from a woman between 35 and 50 years old in good health and CMV-seropositive.

For this clone: Other DNA sequences within the sample encode an identical CDR3. The rearrangement uses TRBV7-9 and TRBJ1-5, with D perhaps matching TRBD1 (6 bases). From germline, CDR1 is SEHNR and CDR2 FQNEAQ (reference sequence). The CDR3 is 13 residues long. The V gene lost 6 bases and the J gene lost 7 bases, with 13 bases spanning the gap. CDR3 in DNA: TGTGCCAGCAGTTTCGACAGGTTACAGCCCCAGCATTTT. It yields the protein CASSFDRLQPQHF.

This clone was seen only a few times. V gene TRBV30 combines with J gene TRBJ2-5; TRBD2 matches 7 bases. CDR1 is GTSNPN and CDR2 is SVGIG in the germline V gene (reference sequence). J lost 4 bases, V lost 2 bases, and 10 bases had no gene match. The CDR3 runs 15 residues. CDR3 protein: CAWSRGGGMGETQYF. In DNA form, the CDR3 reads TGTGCCTGGAGTCGGGGCGGGGGTATGGGAGAGACCCAGTACTTC.

This clone was found a few times. The chain couples TRBV5-1 to TRBJ2-7; 10 positions match TRBD2. V gave up 1 base and J gave up 2 bases; unmatched junction bases: 0. CDR3 length equals 14 residues. Germline V gene sequence: CDR1 SGHRS, CDR2 YFSETQ. In DNA form, the CDR3 reads TGCGCCAGCAGCTTGCTAGCGGGAGCCTACGAGCAGTACTTC. Its translation: CASSLLAGAYEQYF.

This chain joins TRBV27 and TRBJ2-3, with 10 bases lining up with TRBD1. The CDR3 is 17 amino acids. Germline CDR1 and CDR2: MNHEY and SMNVEV (reference sequence). The trim removed 6 bases at V and 5 bases at J, leaving 14 bases unmatched. Here the CDR3 reads CASRHLKLGTGEDTQYF. The DNA of the CDR3 is TGTGCCAGCAGACATCTAAAGCTCGGGACAGGGGAAGATACGCAGTATTTT.

This sequence joins TRBV7-2 and TRBJ1-2, with a weak D call TRBD1 (5 bases). Trimming left V 2 bases short and J 5 bases short, with 12 bases between. Germline CDR1 SGHTA, CDR2 FQGNSA. CDR3 length: 14 amino acids. The CDR3 region has the DNA TGTGCCAGCAGCTTAAACAGGAGGGATTATGGCTACACCTTC. This gives the protein CASSLNRRDYGYTF.

The V call is TRBV7-3, the J call TRBJ2-2; 9 nucleotides line up with TRBD2. With 2 bases clipped from V and 5 bases from J, the junction kept 6 bases outside the gene matches. CDR1 and CDR2 from the germline V gene are SGHTA and FQGTGA. This CDR3 is 16 amino acids long. The CDR3 nucleotides are TGTGCCAGCAGCTTACGATTGGCGGGGGGGACCGGGGAGCTGTTTTTT. It is translated as CASSLRLAGGTGELFF.

The V and J genes are TRBV12-2 and TRBJ2-2; the table gives TRBD2 as D, unverified against the DNA. TRBV12-2 is a documented pseudogene. The CDR3 sequence is 16 residues long. CDR3 DNA sequence: TGTGCAAGTCGTTCCCCCGAGGAGGTGGACACCGGGGAGCTGTTTTTT. This translates into CASRSPEEVDTGELFF.

This clone was recorded only once. V gene TRBV4-1 combines with J gene TRBJ2-7, with D maybe TRBD1 (5 bases). The CDR3 extends over 14 amino acids. With 5 bases removed from V and 2 bases from J, the gap between germline ends came to 13 bases. CDR1 MGHRA and CDR2 YSYEKL come from the germline V gene. The CDR3 spells CASSVDTGAYEQYF. The CDR3 DNA sequence: TGCGCCAGCAGCGTAGATACAGGAGCCTACGAGCAGTACTTC.

The chain combines TRBV25-1 with TRBJ1-3, with TRBD1 as a possible D gene (6 bases). V was shortened by 6 bases and J by 0 bases, with 21 bases between the two germline ends. This CDR3 comprises 18 residues. Germline loops: CDR1 MGHDK, CDR2 SYGVNS. As DNA, the CDR3 is TGTGCCAGCAGCCCCGGGGGGACACCTAGGAGCTCTGGAAACACCATATATTTT. Translation gives CASSPGGTPRSSGNTIYF.

V gene TRBV9 combines with J gene TRBJ1-6, with unresolved D. Germline values: CDR1 SGDLS, CDR2 YYNGEE. The CDR3 contains 15 residues. Trimming pared 1 base from V and 0 bases from J, leaving 5 bases between. The CDR3 sequence is CASSVRSSYNSPLHF. CDR3 sequence (DNA): TGTGCCAGCAGCGTACGGAGCTCCTATAATTCACCCCTCCACTTT.

The CDR3 region has the DNA TGTGCCAGCAGTGTGACAGGGTCGGGCACAGATACGCAGTATTTT. It encodes CASSVTGSGTDTQYF. J is TRBJ2-3 and V is TRBV2; 7 nucleotides line up with TRBD1. Trimming at V came to 4 bases and at J to 1 base, leaving 5 bases not matched to a gene. CDR1 is SNHLY, CDR2 FYNNEI, per germline. This CDR3 region has 15 residues.

The chain links TRBV29-1 to TRBJ2-3; D perhaps matches TRBD1 (6 bases). The CDR3 has 12 residues. The germline V gene has CDR1 SQVTM and CDR2 ANQGSEA. V was trimmed by 6 bases and J by 10 bases, leaving 17 bases between them. The CDR3 is CSVPTGPRAQYF. DNA for the CDR3: TGCAGCGTCCCAACAGGGCCGAGGGCGCAGTATTTT.

The V call is TRBV11-2, the J call TRBJ2-1; D possibly corresponds to TRBD2 (5 bases). The CDR3 is 15 residues long. The ends were cut back, 1 base at V and 2 bases at J, with 9 bases in the middle. The germline CDR1 and CDR2 sequences are SGHAT and FQNNGV. The CDR3 spells CASSLGTGAYNEQFF. The CDR3 DNA is TGTGCCAGCAGCTTAGGGACTGGGGCCTACAATGAGCAGTTCTTC.

This chain joins TRBV2 and TRBJ2-6, with D perhaps TRBD1 (5 bases). Trimming pared 6 bases from V and 1 base from J, leaving 13 bases between. The CDR3 spans 16 residues. The germline V gene encodes CDR1 SNHLY and CDR2 FYNNEI. The CDR3 sequence is CASRLRQTSGANVLTF. The CDR3, as DNA: TGTGCCAGCAGGCTTCGACAGACTTCTGGGGCCAACGTCCTGACTTTC.

The chain has TRBV11-1 and TRBJ1-1, with D perhaps TRBD1 (5 bases). The V gene's germline CDR1 is SGHAT and CDR2 FQDESV (reference sequence). The CDR3 has 15 residues. Trimming pared 5 bases from V and 10 bases from J, leaving 23 bases between. In nucleotides, the CDR3 is TGTGCCAGCAGCCCCTGGCAAGGAGGGGCTTTGGGAGCTTTCTTT. Its translation is CASSPWQGGALGAFF.

The rearrangement links TRBV9 to TRBJ2-7, with 8 nucleotides matching TRBD2. V trimming: 2 bases; J trimming: 6 bases; junction bases outside the gene matches: 10. The CDR3 runs 15 residues. Germline V CDR1 and CDR2: SGDLS, YYNGEE. This CDR3 is CASSVSSGTMGEQYF. CDR3 bases: TGTGCCAGCAGCGTTAGTAGCGGGACGATGGGCGAGCAGTACTTC.

This sequence joins TRBV5-1 and TRBJ1-1; TRBD1 matches at 7 bases. The CDR3 is 15 amino acids. J gave up 1 base and V 3 bases, and 6 bases lay outside the gene matches. Per germline, CDR1 SGHRS and CDR2 YFSETQ. CDR3 coding DNA: TGCGCCAGCAGCTATAGGGGGCCGGGGAACACTGAAGCTTTCTTT. Its translation is CASSYRGPGNTEAFF. Together with reference TRBV5-1 and TRBJ1-1, the CDR3 gives the full variable domain: KAGVTQTPRYLIKTRGQQVTLSCSPISGHRSVSWYQQTPGQGLQFLFEYFSETQRNKGNFPGRFSGRQFSNSRSEMNVSTLELGDSALYLCASSYRGPGNTEAFFGQGTRLTVV.

The chain joins TRBV19 to TRBJ2-3; 13 bases line up with TRBD2. This CDR3 comprises 15 residues. J gave up 6 bases and V 4 bases, and 4 bases lay outside the gene matches. Germline V gene data show CDR1 as LNHDA and CDR2 as SQIVND (reference sequence). The DNA for the CDR3 is TGTGCCAGTAGTAGGACTAGCGGGAGTTCCGATACGCAGTATTTT. Encoded protein: CASSRTSGSSDTQYF.

The V call is TRBV5-1, the J call TRBJ2-7, with 9 bases fitting TRBD2. The CDR3 is 15 amino acids. In germline, CDR1 is SGHRS, CDR2 YFSETQ. Trimming removed 4 bases from V and 10 bases from J; junction bases left unmatched: 15. The CDR3 DNA reads TGCGCCAGCAGCCAGACAGGGACTAGCAGCGTTCTCCAGTACTTC. It specifies CASSQTGTSSVLQYF.

The chain links TRBV7-9 to TRBJ2-3; 16 bases line up with TRBD2. This CDR3 is built from 15 residues. The germline V gene encodes CDR1 SEHNR and CDR2 FQNEAQ (reference sequence). Trimming at V came to 5 bases and at J to 11 bases, leaving 7 bases not matched to a gene. Written as DNA, the CDR3 is TGTGCCAGCAGCCGAGGGACTAGCGGGGGGGCCAGGCAGTATTTT. The encoded protein is CASSRGTSGGARQYF.

This sequence joins TRBV7-2 and TRBJ1-1; maybe TRBD1 (5 bases). The V end lost 3 bases, the J end lost 4 bases, and 9 bases lay between the germline ends. The CDR3 contains 13 residues. The germline CDR1 and CDR2 sequences are SGHTA and FQGNSA. CDR3 sequence: CASSFSQGTEAFF. The CDR3 DNA sequence: TGTGCCAGCAGCTTTTCCCAGGGCACTGAAGCTTTCTTT.

The rearrangement links TRBV5-1 to TRBJ1-1, with D hard to call. In germline, CDR1 is SGHRS, CDR2 YFSETQ. The CDR3 covers 13 residues. The V gene lost 1 base and the J gene lost 4 bases, with 8 bases spanning the gap. CDR3 residues: CASSLQEVTEAFF. CDR3 coding DNA: TGCGCCAGCAGCTTGCAGGAGGTCACTGAAGCTTTCTTT.

This clone was counted only a few times. The chain employs TRBV9 and TRBJ2-7, with D unresolved. Germline CDR1 SGDLS, CDR2 YYNGEE. The germline V and J ends were trimmed by 0 bases and 0 bases, with 7 bases remaining between them. CDR3 size: 14 residues. CDR3 loop: CASSVDSSSYEQYF. DNA of the CDR3: TGTGCCAGCAGCGTAGACTCATCCTCCTACGAGCAGTACTTC.

J is TRBJ2-5 and V is TRBV6-6; the D gene is possibly TRBD1 (6 bases). CDR3 size: 13 residues. Trimming stripped 2 bases from V and 5 bases from J, with 9 bases between. CDR1 and CDR2 (germline): MNHNY, SVGAGI (reference sequence). This CDR3 is CASSYLGAETQYF. In nucleotides, the CDR3 is TGTGCCAGCAGTTACCTGGGGGCGGAGACCCAGTACTTC.

The chain recombines TRBV6-1 with TRBJ2-7; the match to TRBD1 covers 10 bases. The ends lost 3 bases at V and 1 base at J; junction bases unmatched: 3. Germline values: CDR1 MNHNS, CDR2 SASEGT. The CDR3 runs to 15 residues. CDR3 sequence (DNA): TGTGCCAGCAGTGAGACAGGGGGCGCGTCCTACGAGCAGTACTTC. It yields the protein CASSETGGASYEQYF.

The rearrangement uses TRBV27 and TRBJ2-7; tentatively, D is TRBD2 (5 bases). Per germline, CDR1 MNHEY and CDR2 SMNVEV (reference sequence). V lost 6 bases and J 4 bases, leaving 13 bases between the germline ends. This CDR3 is built from 13 residues. As DNA, the CDR3 is TGTGCCAGCAGCCTAAGTGGCGGGTACGAGCAGTACTTC. Translated, it gives CASSLSGGYEQYF.